Reported below is one TCR beta chain. Antigen unknown. The CDR3 contains 14 residues. Trimming took off 5 bases at V and 8 bases at J, with 16 bases between the two ends. CDR1 and CDR2 (germline): SGHVS, FQNEAQ. 60 Vbeta and 13 Jbeta primers were used in PCR. The repertoire was sequenced with immunoSEQ multiplex PCR; TCRdb's copy has only in-frame clones and lacks some. The sample's table shows roughly 190,000 clones. These data belong to a study of cytomegalovirus exposure and HLA in healthy donors. The study, taken as a whole, reports: TCR beta V segments were, for the most part, productive about 87% or about 30% of the time in an earlier analysis.

This sequence was found in a man aged 30-40 years in good health and CMV-seronegative. What was sequenced was PBMCs. The chain carries TRBV7-8 and TRBJ2-1; no definite D call. DNA for the CDR3: TGTGCCAGCAGCGCTATGGAGAGTTCCCATGAGCAGTTCTTC. It codes for CASSAMESSHEQFF.